This TCR beta chain was profiled in a study of blood T cell repertoires in COVID-19 (dated by TCRdb to about 2020). For the wider study: Collaborator samples came from the United States, Italy and Spain and covered acute and convalescent phases of COVID-19. The prospective study material was composed of cDNA or gDNA derived from T cells, B-cell-depleted T cells, or PBMCs. The dataset comprised deeply sampled blood TCRbeta repertoires from subjects exposed to, actively infected with, or recovered from COVID-19. The repertoires were made available in a free public database intended to serve as a resource for research on the immune response to SARS-CoV-2. Samples came from the ongoing ImmuneRACE study (first 160 participants) plus 1,254 subjects from 6 global collaborators. A de-identified subject ID, COVID-19 status, age in years and sex were almost always included in the sample metadata. Where HLA class I and class II types were available, the types were taken from metadata supplied by the sample provider, not from assay-based typing. Broader findings and caveats from the paper: Clinical and demographic metadata were provided uncurated, with the amount varying by source and participant.

In regard to this clone: It lacks a known antigen. Per-nucleotide qualities are absent, and no much larger clonotype sits a single base away.

Collaborating institutions collected whole blood in K2EDTA tubes following their own protocols. For TCRbeta analysis, collaborators shipped samples in one of three forms: frozen whole blood, isolated PBMCs, or DNA extracted from either of those sample types. Taken from cysteine to phenylalanine, the CDR3 has 13 residues. CDR3 DNA is the only sequence kept; it has 39 bases, read in frame from the first base. V is shortened by 10 bases, J by 3 bases, and the region joining them spans 13 bases. From a lookup of the germline V gene (reference sequence), CDR1 and CDR2 are LNHDA and SQIVND. TCRbeta CDR3 regions were amplified from genomic DNA using the immunoSEQ Assay, a bias-controlled multiplex PCR. Per the original workflow: The number of nucleated cells in each sample was estimated by amplification of reference gene primers within the assay. To quantify the absolute abundance of each unique TCRbeta CDR3 rearrangement, sequence reads were collapsed and filtered. For each sample, productive Simpson clonality was calculated as the square root of Simpson's diversity index over productive rearrangements. TCRdb carries this immuneACCESS record with in-frame sequences only. Its versions omit some clonotypes, under half of them owing to an unresolved V gene in the studies checked, with the rest unexplained. That table gives V, J and clone size, and the DNA gave D and trimming. The sample profile shows approximately 130,000 clones; 55% to 70% of them were found once. The top ten hold about 2.2% of the sample.

This TCR came from a woman between 65 and 79 years old with acute or convalescent COVID-19. The specimen sequenced was peripheral blood. The chain employs TRBV19 and TRBJ1-5, with no reliable assignment of the D segment. The CDR3 region has the sequence CAISQENNQPQHF. Here is the DNA: TGTGCCATCTCCCAGGAAAACAATCAGCCCCAGCATTTT.